These 26 T cell receptor beta chains came from one sample sequenced in a study of naive and memory T cell subsets. The beta constant-region primer was an equimolar mix of two oligonucleotides covering TRBC1 and TRBC2. Nested alpha and beta constant-region primers with the SP2 primer drove four PCR rounds on ligated cDNA. TCRdb used MiXCR to reprocess the UMI-ligation and nested PCR reads, holding one entry per CDR3 protein. The repertoire holds tens of thousands of distinct CDR3 sequences, with roughly 10% as singletons. The sequencing input was central memory CD8+ T cells from blood. These receptors all stem from a human donor in good health.

This clonotype was found many times. This chain links TRBV30 with TRBJ1-1; D possibly corresponds to TRBD1 (6 bases). The germline V gene encodes CDR1 GTSNPN and CDR2 SVGIG (reference sequence). V was shortened by 3 bases and J by 4 bases, with 18 bases between the two germline ends. The CDR3 has 15 residues. CDR3: CAWSDDRGGGTEAFF. In nucleotides, the CDR3 is TGTGCCTGGAGCGATGACCGAGGAGGGGGCACTGAAGCTTTCTTT.

The chain links TRBV7-9 to TRBJ2-1; D is unclear. Germline CDR1 is SEHNR and CDR2 is FQNEAQ (reference sequence). Trimming left V 3 bases short and J 9 bases short, with 9 bases between. The CDR3 loop spans 12 amino acids. Here the CDR3 DNA reads TGTGCCAGCAGCTTTAGGCCAGTTGAGCAGTTCTTC. Its protein product is CASSFRPVEQFF. Using reference TRBV7-9 and TRBJ2-1 for the parts outside the CDR3, the full variable domain is DTGVSQNPRHKITKRGQNVTFRCDPISEHNRLYWYRQTLGQGPEFLTYFQNEAQLEKSRLLSDRFSAERPKGSFSTLEIQRTEQGDSAMYLCASSFRPVEQFFGPGTRLTVL.

The chain uses TRBV25-1 and TRBJ2-1; 8 bases are shared with TRBD2. This CDR3 is 16 amino acids long. With 5 bases clipped from V and 8 bases from J, the junction kept 14 bases outside the gene matches. Germline CDR1 reads MGHDK; CDR2 reads SYGVNS. The CDR3 spells CASSLNSGGDVDEQFF. In DNA, the CDR3 is TGTGCCAGCAGTCTGAATTCGGGAGGGGACGTGGATGAGCAGTTCTTC.

The table lists this clonotype with a few counts. The rearrangement uses TRBV3-1 and TRBJ1-2; D call uncertain. V was cut by 3 bases and J by 10 bases, with 15 bases left in between. The CDR3 loop spans 13 amino acids. Germline CDR1 is LGHDT and CDR2 is YNNKEL (reference sequence). The CDR3 region has the DNA TGTGCCAGCAGCCATTCACACCTTAGTGACTACACCTTC. Amino acids: CASSHSHLSDYTF.

The table lists this clonotype with many counts. The chain uses TRBV9 and TRBJ1-5; perhaps TRBD1 as D (5 bases). Looked up from germline, CDR1 is SGDLS and CDR2 is YYNGEE. This CDR3 has 14 amino acids. Trimming shortened V by 4 bases and J by 0 bases, and 8 bases separated the two germline ends. The CDR3 DNA sequence: TGTGCCAGCAGCCGGGGGGTTAGCAATCAGCCCCAGCATTTT. Translating gives CASSRGVSNQPQHF.

The gene calls are TRBV6-4 and TRBJ1-6; D gene uncertain. Trimming cost V 4 bases and J 7 bases, with 14 bases left between them. In germline, CDR1 is MRHNA, CDR2 SNTAGT. The CDR3 covers 15 residues. DNA of the CDR3: TGTGCCAGCAGTGCTGTTGGCGATACGAATTCACCCCTCCACTTT. Translating gives CASSAVGDTNSPLHF.

The sample holds many counts of this clonotype. The chain couples TRBV7-3 to TRBJ1-5; D gene ambiguous. Trimming pared 1 base from V and 6 bases from J, leaving 7 bases between. There are 13 residues in the CDR3. CDR1 SGHTA and CDR2 FQGTGA come from the germline V gene. The CDR3 sequence is CASSLNRGQPQHF. The DNA of the CDR3 is TGTGCCAGCAGCTTAAATCGTGGTCAGCCCCAGCATTTT.

This clonotype turned up a few times. The chain has TRBV5-1 and TRBJ2-3; 10 bases align to TRBD2. The V gene end was trimmed by 2 bases and the J gene end by 4 bases; junction bases not matched to a gene: 16. The CDR3 length is 19 residues. Germline V gene sequence: CDR1 SGHRS, CDR2 YFSETQ. CDR3 nucleotide sequence: TGCGCCAGCAGCTTCAACCCAGGGGGAGCGGGAGGGCCCTCAGATACGCAGTATTTT. The encoded protein is CASSFNPGGAGGPSDTQYF.

This clonotype has just a few counts. This rearrangement joins TRBV6-2 or TRBV6-3 to TRBJ2-5; TRBD2 aligns across 7 bases. The CDR3 runs 14 residues. The V gene end was trimmed by 4 bases and the J gene end by 1 base; junction bases not matched to a gene: 3. Germline assignment: CDR1 MNHEY and CDR2 SVGEGT. CDR3 nucleotide sequence: TGTGCCAGCAGTTCGCTAGCGGCCCAAGAGACCCAGTACTTC. This sequence encodes CASSSLAAQETQYF.

In its sample, this clonotype was seen a few times. The chain uses TRBV7-9 and TRBJ1-1, with a weak D call TRBD1 (5 bases). The CDR3 is 14 residues long. Trimming pared 5 bases from V and 4 bases from J, leaving 14 bases between. In germline, CDR1 is SEHNR, CDR2 FQNEAQ (reference sequence). CDR3 sequence: CASSGEQEGTEAFF. The CDR3 DNA reads TGTGCCAGCAGCGGTGAACAGGAAGGCACTGAAGCTTTCTTT.

This clonotype is medium-sized by share. The rearrangement uses TRBV12-2 and TRBJ1-3. TRBV12-2 is tagged as a pseudogene. This CDR3 comprises 17 residues. The CDR3: CASRLASEGWTGNTIYF. DNA for the CDR3: TGTGCAAGTCGCTTAGCGTCAGAGGGTTGGACTGGAAACACCATATATTTT.

The V call is TRBV6-2 or TRBV6-3, the J call TRBJ2-2; D not certain. V shed 3 bases and J shed 2 bases, with 7 bases lying between them. This CDR3 has 14 amino acids. Germline V gene data show CDR1 as MNHEY and CDR2 as SVGEGT. The CDR3 nucleotides are TGTGCCAGCAGTTATGACACCAACACCGGGGAGCTGTTTTTT. The encoded protein is CASSYDTNTGELFF.

The gene calls are TRBV20-1 and TRBJ2-7; 8 bases are a match to TRBD1. Germline V gives CDR1 DFQATT, CDR2 SNEGSKA (reference sequence). V shed 3 bases and J 6 bases; nucleotides not matched to a gene: 4. The CDR3 is made up of 12 amino acids. The CDR3 is CSARQGAIEQYF. The CDR3 DNA sequence: TGCAGTGCTAGGCAGGGGGCTATCGAGCAGTACTTC.

This clonotype has a count of ten or more. This chain connects TRBV6-2 or TRBV6-3 to TRBJ1-1; no clear D. The V and J ends lost 4 bases and 1 base respectively, with 7 bases between them. There are 13 residues in the CDR3. Germline-derived CDR1 and CDR2 are MNHEY and SVGEGT. Here the CDR3 DNA reads TGTGCCAGCAGTTTAAGAGAGAACACTGAAGCTTTCTTT. As protein: CASSLRENTEAFF.

The table lists this clonotype with many counts. The chain links TRBV7-9 to TRBJ2-7; D call uncertain. V lost 5 bases and J 3 bases, leaving 5 bases between the germline ends. Germline loops: CDR1 SEHNR, CDR2 FQNEAQ (reference sequence). The CDR3 loop spans 11 amino acids. Here the CDR3 DNA reads TGTGCCAGCAGCAATAACTACGAGCAGTACTTC. This sequence encodes CASSNNYEQYF.

In its sample, this clonotype was seen many times. V is TRBV27 and J is TRBJ2-1, with 7 bases that match TRBD2. The trim removed 3 bases at V and 6 bases at J, leaving 2 bases unmatched. This CDR3 spans 13 amino acids. Germline V gives CDR1 MNHEY, CDR2 SMNVEV (reference sequence). CDR3 loop: CASSFGGFNEQFF. In DNA, the CDR3 is TGTGCCAGCAGTTTCGGGGGGTTCAATGAGCAGTTCTTC.

This clonotype is termed medium-sized. The chain uses TRBV6-1 and TRBJ2-7; 12 bases align to TRBD2. Looked up from germline, CDR1 is MNHNS and CDR2 is SASEGT. J lost 2 bases, V lost 2 bases, and 1 base had no gene match. CDR3 length equals 15 residues. The CDR3 DNA sequence: TGTGCCAGCAGTGAACGACTAGCGGGAGCCTACGAGCAGTACTTC. Its translation is CASSERLAGAYEQYF.

This clonotype was seen a few times. The rearrangement uses TRBV9 and TRBJ2-2, with D perhaps given as TRBD1 or TRBD2 (5 bases each). The CDR3 extends over 15 amino acids. The V and J ends lost 4 bases and 4 bases respectively, with 14 bases between them. The germline V gene encodes CDR1 SGDLS and CDR2 YYNGEE. The DNA of the CDR3 is TGTGCCAGCAGCCCCCGGGGCGTTGGCACCGGGGAGCTGTTTTTT. Translated, it gives CASSPRGVGTGELFF.

CDR3 amino acids: CATSDLEDGDTGELFF. The CDR3 DNA sequence: TGTGCCACCAGTGATTTGGAGGACGGGGACACCGGGGAGCTGTTTTTT. The chain couples TRBV24-1 to TRBJ2-2, with D possibly matching TRBD2 (5 bases). The CDR3 consists of 16 residues. Trimming took 0 bases from V and 3 from J, leaving 10 bases between them. CDR1 and CDR2 from the germline V gene are KGHDR and SFDVKD.

CDR3 nucleotide sequence: TGTGCCAGCAGCGTAGACGGAAGCACAGATACGCAGTATTTT. Amino acids: CASSVDGSTDTQYF. This sequence joins TRBV9 and TRBJ2-3; D unclear. The CDR3 is 14 amino acids. V was trimmed by 0 bases and J by 0 bases, leaving 5 bases between them. Germline values: CDR1 SGDLS, CDR2 YYNGEE. The full variable domain, in which reference TRBV9 and TRBJ2-3 provide the parts outside the CDR3, is DSGVTQTPKHLITATGQRVTLRCSPRSGDLSVYWYQQSLDQGLQFLIQYYNGEERAKGNILERFSAQQFPDLHSELNLSSLELGDSALYFCASSVDGSTDTQYFGPGTRLTVL.

V and J are TRBV27 and TRBJ1-1, with D perhaps matching TRBD1 (5 bases). The germline V gene encodes CDR1 MNHEY and CDR2 SMNVEV (reference sequence). V shed 2 bases and J shed 0 bases, with 13 bases lying between them. This CDR3 has 16 amino acids. CDR3 bases: TGTGCCAGCAGTTTAGCCGGGGGAGTCGTGAACACTGAAGCTTTCTTT. Amino acid sequence: CASSLAGGVVNTEAFF.

This clonotype has at least ten counts. The chain recombines TRBV19 with TRBJ1-1; D is unresolved. Germline-derived CDR1 and CDR2 are LNHDA and SQIVND (reference sequence). This CDR3 has 13 residues. Trimming cost V 0 bases and J 4 bases, with 6 bases left between them. The CDR3, as DNA: TGTGCCAGTAGTATAGATGGACGCACTGAAGCTTTCTTT. This codes for CASSIDGRTEAFF.

This clonotype is medium-sized. The J gene is TRBJ2-2, the V gene TRBV20-1, with 10 bases matching TRBD1. This CDR3 comprises 14 residues. The V gene end was trimmed by 4 bases and the J gene end by 3 bases; junction bases not matched to a gene: 2. The germline CDR1 and CDR2 sequences are DFQATT and SNEGSKA (reference sequence). CDR3 sequence: CSAKGTGDTGELFF. In DNA form, the CDR3 reads TGCAGTGCTAAGGGGACAGGGGACACCGGGGAGCTGTTTTTT.

In its sample, this clonotype was seen a few times. The CDR3 bases are TGTGCCAGCCGGGAAACAGGAGGCACTGAAGCTTTCTTT. It is translated as CASRETGGTEAFF. The rearrangement links TRBV11-3 to TRBJ1-1; a possible D gene is TRBD1 (5 bases). Looked up from germline, CDR1 is SGHNT and CDR2 is YENEEA. The length of the CDR3 is 13 residues. Trimming stripped 8 bases from V and 4 bases from J, with 14 bases between.

The gene calls are TRBV12-3 or TRBV12-4 and TRBJ2-1, with 7 bases that match TRBD2. V lost 5 bases to trimming and J lost 0 bases; unmatched junction nucleotides: 13. The CDR3 extends over 18 amino acids. The CDR3 DNA follows: TGTGCCAGCAGTGGACTCGAAGCTAGCGGAAGCTCCTACAATGAGCAGTTCTTC. It translates to CASSGLEASGSSYNEQFF.

In its sample, this clonotype was seen a few times. The DNA for the CDR3 is TGTGCCAGCAGTTCATCAGGGTTTCGGAACACTGAAGCTTTCTTT. This gives the protein CASSSSGFRNTEAFF. The chain carries TRBV11-2 and TRBJ1-1, with D maybe TRBD1 (5 bases). This CDR3 is built from 15 residues. V shed 6 bases and J shed 1 base, with 15 bases lying between them. Germline CDR1 is SGHAT and CDR2 is FQNNGV.